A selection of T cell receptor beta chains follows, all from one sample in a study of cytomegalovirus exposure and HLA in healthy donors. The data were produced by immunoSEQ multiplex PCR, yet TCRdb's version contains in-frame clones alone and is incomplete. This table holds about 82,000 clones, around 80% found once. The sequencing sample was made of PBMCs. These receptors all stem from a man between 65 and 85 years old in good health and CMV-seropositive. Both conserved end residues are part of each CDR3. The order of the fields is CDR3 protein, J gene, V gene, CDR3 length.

CDR3: CASSGWDRDYNEQFF
J: TRBJ2-1
V: TRBV5-5
length: 15

CDR3: CASSLVGDRGEKLFF
J: TRBJ1-4
V: TRBV7-9
length: 15

CDR3: CASSPGLAGGVRQFF
J: TRBJ2-1
V: TRBV19
length: 15

CDR3: CASSRTSGTASYEQYF
J: TRBJ2-7
V: TRBV18
length: 16

CDR3: CASSLGGPVDEQFF
J: TRBJ2-1
V: TRBV7-9
length: 14

CDR3: CAWSVRTGSDEQYF
J: TRBJ2-7
V: TRBV30
length: 14

CDR3: CASSPRDRSTYEKLFF
J: TRBJ1-4
V: TRBV7-9
length: 16

CDR3: CASSYRGTGYNGYTF
J: TRBJ1-2
V: TRBV13
length: 15

CDR3: CASSHQGQGVYGYTF
J: TRBJ1-2
V: TRBV4-3
length: 15

CDR3: CATSRDWERGRFF
J: TRBJ2-1
V: TRBV15
length: 13

CDR3: CASSPPARRWEQFF
J: TRBJ2-1
V: TRBV18
length: 14

CDR3: CAISESGRGSNTEAFF
J: TRBJ1-1
V: TRBV10-3
length: 16

CDR3: CASSFNRGLEETQYF
J: TRBJ2-5
V: TRBV7-2
length: 15

CDR3: CASSQDRGGRVTDTQYF
J: TRBJ2-3
V: TRBV4-1
length: 17

CDR3: CASSLPRDGGSGEKLFF
J: TRBJ1-4
V: TRBV5-1
length: 17

CDR3: CASTLSGSGADTQYF
J: TRBJ2-3
V: TRBV7-2
length: 15

CDR3: CAWSVPGYSNQPQHF
J: TRBJ1-5
V: TRBV30
length: 15

CDR3: CASRGTSGRAYEQYF
J: TRBJ2-7
V: TRBV28
length: 15

CDR3: CASSLLAGASPYTSGQYF
J: TRBJ2-7
V: TRBV27
length: 18

CDR3: CASSLRLAESTDTQYF
J: TRBJ2-3
V: TRBV7-3
length: 16

CDR3: CASSLILQGTTGYTF
J: TRBJ1-2
V: TRBV7-2
length: 15

CDR3: CASSPGQKNYGYTF
J: TRBJ1-2
V: TRBV19
length: 14